This T cell receptor beta chain derives from a study of T cell responses to AZD1222 COVID-19 vaccine. The CDR3 runs 13 residues. Germline CDR1 KGHSH, CDR2 LQKENI. Deletions cut 0 bases from V and 2 bases from J, with 4 bases between. This table comes from immunoSEQ multiplex PCR, and its TCRdb copy is limited to in-frame clones, with some not included. Found here are about 97,000 clones, roughly 89% of them singletons; the top ten hold 7.5%. Study observations and caveats: Spike as a whole was targeted by vaccine-associated CD4 TCRs, dominant at 160-218 and 743-854.

With regard to this clone: Its antigen is not known.

The source material was peripheral blood, sampled on day 0 of AZD1222 vaccination. The origin of this receptor is an adult in good health. J is TRBJ1-2 and V is TRBV18; the D is unclear. The CDR3 spells CASSPPGNYGYTF. The CDR3 DNA reads as TGTGCCAGCTCACCACCTGGGAACTATGGCTACACCTTC.